Sequencing of this T cell receptor (beta chain) was carried out in a study of blood T cell repertoires in COVID-19. Libraries were prepared by immunoSEQ multiplex PCR; TCRdb keeps only in-frame clonotypes and omits some of them. The data show about 58,000 clones, around four fifths seen once. This clone was observed a handful of times. There are 15 residues in the CDR3. V was trimmed by 1 base and J by 4 bases, leaving 14 bases between them. Germline V lookup: CDR1 SGHRS, CDR2 YFSETQ. This sequence originates from a man in his sixties with COVID-19, enrolled during active disease. Sequenced input: peripheral blood. The chain is built from TRBV5-1 and TRBJ1-2; a possible D gene is TRBD1 (5 bases). For the CDR3, the DNA is TGCGCCAGCAGCTTGTCACCGGGGGGATCCTATGGCTACACCTTC. Its protein product is CASSLSPGGSYGYTF.